This paragraph reports one T cell receptor beta chain. The CDR3 has 13 residues. Looked up from germline, CDR1 is MGHDK and CDR2 is SYGVNS. Losses at the gene ends were 6 bases for V and 7 bases for J; bases not matched to a gene: 3. The data originate from a study of blood T cell repertoires in COVID-19. The authors' processing: Using reference gene primer amplification, nucleated cell counts were estimated. Generated by immunoSEQ multiplex PCR, the TCRdb table keeps only in-frame clones and is missing some. D and trimming were read from the DNA, whereas the V and J calls and clone size are those reported in that table. The sample has about 240,000 clones, about 90% seen once; the top ten hold roughly 7%.

The receptor was derived from a man in his sixties who had recovered from COVID-19. The sequenced material came from peripheral blood. This sequence joins TRBV25-1 and TRBJ1-4, with 9 bases lining up with TRBD1. CDR3 DNA sequence: TGTGCCAGCAGAGACAGGGGGGGTGAAAAACTGTTTTTT. It translates to CASRDRGGEKLFF.